Below, 28 T cell receptor beta chains from the same sample are listed, as sequenced in a study of T cells of healthy individuals. In TCRdb, the 5' RACE reads were re-called with MiXCR into one record per CDR3 protein. The data contain nearly 100,000 distinct CDR3 sequences, about 16% of them singletons. Source of these receptors: a human donor in good health.

J is TRBJ2-7 and V is TRBV21-1; TRBD2 is taken as the D call from the table, unchecked against the DNA. TRBV21-1 is marked as a pseudogene. The CDR3 consists of 14 residues. CDR3 sequence: CASSKALDGLEQYF. As DNA, the CDR3 is TGTGCCAGCAGCAAAGCTCTCGACGGACTAGAGCAGTACTTC.

The genes are TRBV5-1 and TRBJ2-3; D not resolved. Germline V lookup: CDR1 SGHRS, CDR2 YFSETQ. The germline V and J ends were trimmed by 0 bases and 6 bases, with 5 bases remaining between them. This CDR3 is built from 12 residues. DNA of the CDR3: TGCGCCAGCAGCTTGGAGTGGGATACGCAGTATTTT. Translated: CASSLEWDTQYF.

The genes are TRBV7-2 and TRBJ1-2; D gene unclear. The CDR3 length is 14 residues. Germline lookup yields CDR1 SGHTA and CDR2 FQGNSA. V was pared by 4 bases and J by 4 bases, with 13 bases between. Written as DNA, the CDR3 is TGTGCCAGCAGCTCAGGTCGGGAAGGCTATGGCTACACCTTC. Residues: CASSSGREGYGYTF.

Worth noting for this clonotype: One end of the junction is discordant with germline, which a read error may explain. The chain employs TRBV6-2 or TRBV6-3 and TRBJ2-7; TRBD1 matches 10 bases. CDR3 length: 14 residues. Germline values: CDR1 MNHEY, CDR2 SVGEGT. Here the CDR3 reads CAISEGQGGYEQYF. DNA of the CDR3: TGTGCCATCAGTGAAGGACAGGGGGGCTACGAGCAGTACTTC.

This clonotype was counted a few times. V and J are TRBV9 and TRBJ1-1; 7 bases match TRBD1. Germline CDR1 SGDLS, CDR2 YYNGEE. The CDR3 contains 21 residues. With 0 bases clipped from V and 3 bases from J, the junction kept 23 bases outside the gene matches. CDR3 nucleotides: TGTGCCAGCAGCGTAGATGGAGGGGTGCAGGGGGTATTGGGGGAGGACACTGAAGCTTTCTTT. This translates into CASSVDGGVQGVLGEDTEAFF.

In this sample, this clonotype turned up a few times. The rearrangement uses TRBV29-1 and TRBJ2-7; perhaps TRBD1 as D (5 bases). V shed 0 bases and J shed 0 bases, with 15 bases lying between them. The length of the CDR3 is 16 residues. CDR1 and CDR2 from the germline V gene are SQVTM and ANQGSEA. The CDR3 DNA is TGCAGCGTTGAAGAGGAGCACAGGCCTAACTCCTACGAGCAGTACTTC. Translated: CSVEEEHRPNSYEQYF.

A few counts support this clonotype. The chain couples TRBV28 to TRBJ1-2; D not resolved. CDR1 is MDHEN and CDR2 is SYDVKM in the germline V gene. Trimming took off 6 bases at V and 7 bases at J, with 9 bases between the two ends. CDR3 size: 11 residues. The CDR3 DNA is TGTGCCAGCAGGGATTGGACTGGCTACACCTTC. It translates to CASRDWTGYTF.

V is TRBV11-3 and J is TRBJ1-3; D remains unclear. The V gene lost 3 bases and the J gene lost 0 bases, with 12 bases spanning the gap. The CDR3 contains 16 residues. Germline V gene sequence: CDR1 SGHNT, CDR2 YENEEA. The CDR3 loop reads CASSFGKSSSGNTIYF. The CDR3 coding sequence is TGTGCCAGCAGCTTTGGGAAATCGAGCTCTGGAAACACCATATATTTT.

This clonotype appeared a few times. The chain links TRBV10-3 to TRBJ2-5; D is possibly TRBD2 (6 bases). The CDR3 runs 14 residues. Per germline, CDR1 ENHRY and CDR2 SYGVKD. V lost 8 bases and J 2 bases, leaving 15 bases between the germline ends. This chain's CDR3 is CAIGSGGVQETQYF. CDR3 bases: TGTGCCATCGGGAGCGGAGGGGTGCAAGAGACCCAGTACTTC.

The chain recombines TRBV9 with TRBJ1-1; D is perhaps TRBD1 (5 bases). The CDR3 has 15 residues. The ends were cut back, 0 bases at V and 0 bases at J, with 9 bases in the middle. Per germline, CDR1 SGDLS and CDR2 YYNGEE. DNA of the CDR3: TGTGCCAGCAGCGTAGGGTACAGGATGAACACTGAAGCTTTCTTT. It encodes CASSVGYRMNTEAFF.

This clonotype was seen at least ten times. CDR3 residues: CACSQVMNTEAFF. For the CDR3, the DNA is TGTGCCTGCTCACAGGTTATGAACACTGAAGCTTTCTTT. This rearrangement joins TRBV30 to TRBJ1-1; weak D call: TRBD1 (5 bases). From germline, CDR1 is GTSNPN and CDR2 SVGIG (reference sequence). V was pared by 6 bases and J by 0 bases, with 11 bases between. CDR3 length equals 13 residues.

The V and J genes are TRBV11-2 and TRBJ2-2; 7 bases map to TRBD2. Germline CDR1 is SGHAT and CDR2 is FQNNGV. The V gene end was trimmed by 5 bases and the J gene end by 5 bases; junction bases not matched to a gene: 20. The CDR3 runs to 19 residues. The CDR3 reads CASSVRLRLAGVDTGELFF. The CDR3 bases are TGTGCCAGCAGCGTAAGACTGCGACTAGCCGGGGTGGATACCGGGGAGCTGTTTTTT.

This clonotype was recorded a few times. The CDR3 reads CASRKLAGDSETQYF. The CDR3 DNA reads TGTGCCAGCAGGAAACTAGCGGGAGACTCAGAGACCCAGTACTTC. V is TRBV6-2 or TRBV6-3 and J is TRBJ2-5; TRBD2 matches at 11 bases. V was clipped by 6 bases and J by 4 bases; unmatched bases: 7. This CDR3 is built from 15 residues. Germline V gene lookup returns CDR1 MNHEY and CDR2 SVGEGT.

This clonotype was found a few times. The genes are TRBV7-2 and TRBJ1-1; a possible D gene is TRBD1 (5 bases). The CDR3 extends over 15 amino acids. Germline V CDR1 and CDR2: SGHTA, FQGNSA. V lost 1 base and J lost 6, with 15 bases in between. The CDR3 loop is CASSLVAGRKAEAFF. CDR3 DNA sequence: TGTGCCAGCAGCTTAGTGGCAGGGCGGAAGGCTGAAGCTTTCTTT.

This clonotype was picked up a small number of times. The rearrangement joins TRBV6-2 or TRBV6-3 to TRBJ1-1; 8 nucleotides agree with TRBD1. The junction had 7 bases not matched to a gene; V was cut back by 8 bases and J by 5 bases. The CDR3 is 13 amino acids. CDR1 is MNHEY, CDR2 SVGEGT, per germline. CDR3 nucleotides: TGTGCCAGCCAAGGACAGGGTGGTACTGAAGCTTTCTTT. This encodes CASQGQGGTEAFF.

DNA for the CDR3: TGCAGTGCCCAAGGGTTCCGGGAGCCCCACAATGAGCAGTTCTTC. Its translation is CSAQGFREPHNEQFF. The rearrangement joins TRBV20-1 to TRBJ2-1; a weak D match, TRBD2 (6 bases). The CDR3 is 15 amino acids. CDR1 and CDR2 from the germline V gene are DFQATT and SNEGSKA (reference sequence). V was cut by 6 bases and J by 5 bases, with 20 bases left in between.

This clonotype was seen a few times. V gene TRBV18 combines with J gene TRBJ1-2, with TRBD1 as a possible D gene (6 bases). This CDR3 is 15 amino acids long. Looked up from germline, CDR1 is KGHSH and CDR2 is LQKENI. V lost 5 bases, J lost 3 bases, and 16 bases lay in between. The CDR3 reads CASSSSRYRDYGYTF. In DNA form, the CDR3 reads TGTGCCAGCTCATCCTCGCGCTACAGGGACTATGGCTACACCTTC.

This clonotype turned up a few times. DNA of the CDR3: TGTGCCAGCAGTGAGATGGTCCAGCTCGGGAAGAACGAGCAGTTCTTC. Translation gives CASSEMVQLGKNEQFF. The rearrangement uses TRBV2 and TRBJ2-1, with a possible D match to TRBD2 (5 bases). Germline CDR1 and CDR2: SNHLY and FYNNEI. This CDR3 contains 16 residues. V was shortened by 3 bases and J by 10 bases, with 22 bases between the two germline ends.

This clonotype was recorded at least ten times. As DNA, the CDR3 is TGCGCCAGCCGTCAGGGGGGAGGCTACACCTTC. Its translation is CASRQGGGYTF. The V and J genes are TRBV5-1 and TRBJ1-2; 7 bases match TRBD1. Per the germline V gene, CDR1 is SGHRS and CDR2 is YFSETQ. This CDR3 comprises 11 residues. The trim removed 7 bases at V and 8 bases at J, leaving 5 bases unmatched.

This clonotype has just one count. V is TRBV6-2 or TRBV6-3 and J is TRBJ2-7; D ambiguous. Trimming cost V 7 bases and J 0 bases, with 10 bases left between them. The CDR3 consists of 13 residues. CDR1 MNHEY and CDR2 SVGEGT come from the germline V gene. The CDR3 reads CASNDPISYEQYF. As DNA, the CDR3 is TGTGCCAGCAACGACCCTATCTCCTACGAGCAGTACTTC.

This clonotype occurred a few times. V and J are TRBV20-1 and TRBJ2-7; the match to TRBD2 covers 11 bases. V was clipped by 6 bases and J by 6 bases; unmatched bases: 22. Germline V gene data show CDR1 as DFQATT and CDR2 as SNEGSKA (reference sequence). CDR3 length: 18 amino acids. CDR3 sequence: CSAWPSGRFEVGFREQYF. As DNA, the CDR3 is TGCAGTGCATGGCCTAGCGGGAGGTTCGAAGTGGGATTTCGCGAGCAGTACTTC.

This clonotype was seen repeatedly, ten times or more. This rearrangement joins TRBV20-1 to TRBJ2-5; D gene unclear. V was shortened by 0 bases and J by 3 bases, with 5 bases between the two germline ends. Looked up from germline, CDR1 is DFQATT and CDR2 is SNEGSKA (reference sequence). The CDR3 sequence is 12 residues long. The CDR3 DNA is TGCAGTGCTAGAGACGATAAAGAGACCCAGTACTTC. Translation gives CSARDDKETQYF.

J is TRBJ1-4 and V is TRBV19; no reliable D call. This CDR3 has 15 residues. V shed 5 bases and J shed 7 bases, with 17 bases lying between them. CDR1 and CDR2 (germline): LNHDA, SQIVND (reference sequence). The CDR3 is CASSSHRVAREKLFF. In DNA, the CDR3 is TGTGCCAGTAGTTCCCATAGGGTTGCTCGTGAAAAACTGTTTTTT.

This clonotype was seen more than once but under ten times. The V gene is TRBV29-1, the J gene TRBJ2-1; D is uncertain. The CDR3 sequence is 13 residues long. Deletions cut 7 bases from V and 7 bases from J, with 17 bases between. Per germline, CDR1 SQVTM and CDR2 ANQGSEA. The CDR3 DNA is TGCAGCGCTGTACGTGACGTCGGGAATGAGCAGTTCTTC. It encodes CSAVRDVGNEQFF.

In its sample, this clonotype was seen a few times. The chain couples TRBV4-3 to TRBJ2-1; 7 bases are a match to TRBD2. The CDR3 consists of 16 residues. V trimming: 0 bases; J trimming: 3 bases; junction bases outside the gene matches: 5. Germline loops: CDR1 LGHNA, CDR2 YSLEER. CDR3 in amino acids: CASSQEAGPFYNEQFF. The CDR3 coding sequence is TGCGCCAGCAGCCAAGAAGCGGGACCATTCTACAATGAGCAGTTCTTC.

This clonotype was found a few times. J is TRBJ2-3 and V is TRBV5-1, with 9 bases matching TRBD2. Germline CDR1 reads SGHRS; CDR2 reads YFSETQ. This CDR3 contains 13 residues. J lost 6 bases, V lost 2 bases, and 1 base had no gene match. CDR3 region: CASSLAGGDTQYF. CDR3 DNA sequence: TGCGCCAGCAGCTTAGCGGGAGGCGATACGCAGTATTTT.

The chain joins TRBV9 to TRBJ1-1; D is uncertain. The CDR3 has 15 amino acids. With 2 bases removed from V and 2 bases from J, the gap between germline ends came to 13 bases. Germline V gene data show CDR1 as SGDLS and CDR2 as YYNGEE. Here the CDR3 reads CASSVRGNRNTEAFF. CDR3 coding DNA: TGTGCCAGCAGCGTTCGAGGGAACCGAAACACTGAAGCTTTCTTT.

In this sample, this clonotype turned up many times. The chain combines TRBV29-1 with TRBJ2-1; a possible D gene is TRBD2 (5 bases). This CDR3 spans 13 amino acids. Germline V gene sequence: CDR1 SQVTM, CDR2 ANQGSEA. V lost 6 bases and J lost 0, with 9 bases in between. The CDR3 sequence is CSVRATSYNEQFF. The CDR3 DNA reads as TGCAGCGTGCGGGCTACCTCCTACAATGAGCAGTTCTTC.